This is a list of T cell receptor beta chains from one sample in a study of vaccination and CD4 T cells after COVID-19. These receptors' targets are unknown. In TCRdb, the PCR reads were re-called with MiXCR into one record per CDR3 protein. The table lists around 15,000 distinct CDR3 sequences, approximately 50% of them singletons. Material for sequencing was CD4+ T cells from blood, cultured in vitro. These receptors were obtained from a human donor who had recovered from COVID-19. Each CDR3 is given with its conserved first and last residue. Fields, in order: CDR3 protein, CDR3 DNA, D gene, V gene, clone size, J gene. A D gene is named only where the DNA matches it firmly. Clone sizes are given selectively: once, few, many, or a class where the clone is expanded.

CDR3aa: CASFKYGYTF; CDR3nt: TGTGCCAGCTTTAAGTATGGCTACACCTTC; d_gene: .; v_gene: TRBV6-1; abundance: .; j_gene: TRBJ1-2
CDR3aa: CASSVPSSTYEQYF; CDR3nt: TGTGCCAGCAGCGTCCCGTCTTCGACCTACGAGCAGTACTTC; d_gene: .; v_gene: TRBV7-2; abundance: .; j_gene: TRBJ2-7
CDR3aa: CASSQGRYGYTF; CDR3nt: TGTGCCAGCAGCCAAGGGCGTTATGGCTACACCTTC; d_gene: .; v_gene: TRBV6-1; abundance: few; j_gene: TRBJ1-2
CDR3aa: CATSRELPGTGGDEQFF; CDR3nt: TGTGCCACCAGCAGGGAACTTCCCGGGACAGGGGGAGATGAGCAGTTCTTC; d_gene: TRBD1; v_gene: TRBV15; abundance: .; j_gene: TRBJ2-1
CDR3aa: CASSGVISYNEQFF; CDR3nt: TGTGCCAGCAGTGGGGTAATCTCCTACAATGAGCAGTTCTTC; d_gene: .; v_gene: TRBV9; abundance: .; j_gene: TRBJ2-1
CDR3aa: CAISEDGFSNQPQHF; CDR3nt: TGTGCCATCAGTGAGGACGGGTTTAGCAATCAGCCCCAGCATTTT; d_gene: .; v_gene: TRBV10-3; abundance: few; j_gene: TRBJ1-5
CDR3aa: CSARGLAGGANTGELFF; CDR3nt: TGCAGTGCTAGAGGCCTAGCGGGAGGAGCGAACACCGGGGAGCTGTTTTTT; d_gene: TRBD2; v_gene: TRBV20-1; abundance: few; j_gene: TRBJ2-2
CDR3aa: CSALTPNSGNEQFF; CDR3nt: TGCAGTGCACTGACCCCTAATAGTGGCAATGAGCAGTTCTTC; d_gene: .; v_gene: TRBV20-1; abundance: .; j_gene: TRBJ2-1
CDR3aa: CASSAGTPYEKLFF; CDR3nt: TGTGCCAGCAGTGCCGGGACACCGTATGAAAAACTGTTTTTT; d_gene: .; v_gene: TRBV2; abundance: .; j_gene: TRBJ1-4
CDR3aa: CASSSTGLNQPQHF; CDR3nt: TGTGCCAGCAGTTCGACAGGACTTAATCAGCCCCAGCATTTT; d_gene: .; v_gene: TRBV25-1; abundance: .; j_gene: TRBJ1-5
CDR3aa: CASRQFITGNTIYF; CDR3nt: TGTGCCAGCCGACAGTTTATAACTGGAAACACCATATATTTT; d_gene: .; v_gene: TRBV2; abundance: .; j_gene: TRBJ1-3